This entry features one T cell receptor (beta chain) sequence. The table came from immunoSEQ multiplex PCR; TCRdb's copy has only in-frame clones and leaves some out. This table holds over 20,000 clones, just under 90% found once. The data originate from a study of PD-1 blockade in classical Hodgkin lymphoma. Trimming left V 0 bases short and J 13 bases short, with 19 bases between. Germline assignment: CDR1 MNHEY and CDR2 SVGAGI. There are 15 residues in the CDR3. Time point indicated: newly diagnosed, previously untreated cHL patient sample. Magnetic negative selection of thawed PBMCs yielded the CD8+ T cells.

Sequenced material: CD8+ T cells from blood. The chain couples TRBV6-5 to TRBJ2-1; D might be TRBD2 (5 bases). The sequence came from a human donor with classical Hodgkin lymphoma. CDR3 sequence (DNA): TGTGCCAGCAGTTACTCGCTAGGGAGTTTCGGTGATCAGTTCTTC. This gives the protein CASSYSLGSFGDQFF.